This T cell receptor beta chain is from a study of T cell responses to AZD1222 COVID-19 vaccine. In regard to this clone: Its antigen is currently unknown.

The protocol was immunoSEQ multiplex PCR, while the TCRdb copy is restricted to in-frame clones and leaves out a portion. Among some 50,000 clones, around 85% were seen once, and the ten largest hold roughly a sixth. This CDR3 spans 13 amino acids. V lost 5 bases to trimming and J lost 12 bases, with 17 bases between them. CDR1 SEHNR and CDR2 FQNEAQ come from the germline V gene (reference sequence). Points from the study as a whole: No day 14 peak samples; only post-peak repertoires were characterized. Spike-spanning, vaccine-associated CD4 TCRs were dominant at 160-218 and 743-854.

The chain carries TRBV7-9 and TRBJ2-1; possibly TRBD1 or TRBD2 for D (5 bases each). The clonotype was recovered from an adult in good health. Material: peripheral blood, obtained on day 0 of AZD1222 vaccination. This CDR3 reads CASSPREFVPQFF. DNA for the CDR3: TGTGCCAGCAGCCCCAGGGAGTTCGTCCCGCAGTTCTTC.